This T cell receptor (beta chain) was sequenced for a study of CD8 T cell repertoires and HIV-1 epitope variants. Turning to the study itself: Twenty-five autologous and known Gag and Nef epitope variant peptides each stimulated T cells separately. Enriched T cells were co-cultured with equal autologous T cell-negative cells. Tested: three Gag epitope families, Nef HW9 and YT9.

The CDR3 has 13 amino acids. The germline CDR1 and CDR2 sequences are SGHNT and YYREEE (reference sequence). The V and J ends lost 5 bases and 1 base respectively, with 9 bases between them. Notes on the study in general: Most of the nine antigen-specific clonotypes appeared cross-reactive to autologous or escape variants.

In regard to this clone: Antigen: not known. The sample contains more than one DNA sequence encoding this CDR3.

TCRdb's table, derived via immunoSEQ multiplex PCR, lists solely in-frame clones and lacks some. This repertoire shows approximately 6,700 clones, about 64% found once; its top ten account for 35% to 50%. The sequence was obtained from a male donor with HIV. Sequencing was carried out using cultured CD8+ T cells derived from PBMCs. The chain is built from TRBV5-4 and TRBJ1-1; weak D call: TRBD1 (5 bases). The CDR3 nucleotides read TGTGCCAGCAGTCTCGACAGGAACACTGAAGCTTTCTTT. Amino acid sequence: CASSLDRNTEAFF.